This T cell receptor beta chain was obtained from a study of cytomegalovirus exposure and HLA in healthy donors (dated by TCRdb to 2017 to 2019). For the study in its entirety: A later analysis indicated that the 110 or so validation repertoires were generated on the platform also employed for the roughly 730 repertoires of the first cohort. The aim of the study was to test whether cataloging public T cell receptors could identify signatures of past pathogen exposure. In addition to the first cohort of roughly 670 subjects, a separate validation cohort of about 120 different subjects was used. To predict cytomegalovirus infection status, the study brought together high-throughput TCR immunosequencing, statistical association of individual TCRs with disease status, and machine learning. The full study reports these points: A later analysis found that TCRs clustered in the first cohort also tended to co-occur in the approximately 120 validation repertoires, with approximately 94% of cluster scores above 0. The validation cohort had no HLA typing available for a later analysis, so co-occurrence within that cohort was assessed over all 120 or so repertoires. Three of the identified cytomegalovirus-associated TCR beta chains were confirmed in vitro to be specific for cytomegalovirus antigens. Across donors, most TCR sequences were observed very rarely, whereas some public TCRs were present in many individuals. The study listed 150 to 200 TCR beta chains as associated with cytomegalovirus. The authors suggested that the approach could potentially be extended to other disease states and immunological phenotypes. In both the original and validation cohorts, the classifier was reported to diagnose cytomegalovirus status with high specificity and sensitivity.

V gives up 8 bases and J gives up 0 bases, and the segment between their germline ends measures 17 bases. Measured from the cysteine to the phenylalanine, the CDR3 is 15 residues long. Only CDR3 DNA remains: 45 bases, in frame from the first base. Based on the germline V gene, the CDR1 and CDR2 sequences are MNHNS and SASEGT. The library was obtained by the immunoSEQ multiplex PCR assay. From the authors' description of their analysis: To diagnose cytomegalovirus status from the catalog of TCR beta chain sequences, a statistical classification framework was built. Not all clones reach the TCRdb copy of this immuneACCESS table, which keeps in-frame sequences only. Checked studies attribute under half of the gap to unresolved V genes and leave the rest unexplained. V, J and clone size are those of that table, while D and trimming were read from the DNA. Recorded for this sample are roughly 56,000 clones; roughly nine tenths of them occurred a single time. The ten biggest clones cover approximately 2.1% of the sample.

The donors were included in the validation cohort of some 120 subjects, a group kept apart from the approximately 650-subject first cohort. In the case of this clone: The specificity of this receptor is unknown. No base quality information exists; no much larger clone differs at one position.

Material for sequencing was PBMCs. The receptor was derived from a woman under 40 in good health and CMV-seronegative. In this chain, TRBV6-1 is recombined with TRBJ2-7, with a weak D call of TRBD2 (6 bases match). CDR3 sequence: CASQRDLGSSYEQYF. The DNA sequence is TGTGCCAGCCAAAGGGACTTAGGGAGCTCCTACGAGCAGTACTTC.